These T cell receptor beta chains were read from a single sample in a study of early T cells in non-severe SARS-CoV-2 infection. TCRdb reanalysed the 5' RACE reads using MiXCR and keeps one entry per CDR3 protein. This sample carries 35,000 to 45,000 distinct CDR3 sequences, 9.9% of them seen once, and the ten largest clones take roughly 12%. The specimen sequenced was whole blood. The receptor set was obtained from an adult who was a healthcare worker with PCR-confirmed SARS-CoV-2 infection or an uninfected control (not recorded which). The CDR3 runs from the conserved cysteine through the conserved F or W. The order of the fields is clone size, J gene, V gene, D gene, CDR3 DNA, CDR3 protein. D genes are given only for firm matches. The listing skips clone size in some rows; elsewhere it reads once, few, many or a size class.

many | TRBJ2-1 | TRBV7-6 | . | TGTGCCAGCAGCTTAGGATCCAGTTCGGTCTACAATGAGCAGTTCTTC | CASSLGSSSVYNEQFF
many | TRBJ2-4 | TRBV5-1 | . | TGCGCCAGCAGCTTGGACTCAGTCAAAAACATTCAGTACTTC | CASSLDSVKNIQYF
many | TRBJ1-5 | TRBV20-1 | . | TGCAGTGCTAGAGATCCTGGACACCATAGCAATCAGCCCCAGCATTTT | CSARDPGHHSNQPQHF
. | TRBJ2-7 | TRBV7-2 | . | TGTGCCAGCAGCTTAGCGTCGGAGGTCAGGGACTCCTACGAGCAGTACTTC | CASSLASEVRDSYEQYF
many | TRBJ2-3 | TRBV30 | . | TGTGCCTGGAGTGTAATGAGCGGCGCAGATACGCAGTATTTT | CAWSVMSGADTQYF
many | TRBJ1-1 | TRBV6-1 | . | TGTGCCAGCAGAGCATTAACAGGTGCGACGAGCACTGAAGCTTTCTTT | CASRALTGATSTEAFF
. | TRBJ1-2 | TRBV29-1 | TRBD1 | TGCAGCGTGTCGACAGGGGGGGACTATGGCTACACCTTC | CSVSTGGDYGYTF
. | TRBJ2-3 | TRBV5-1 | TRBD2 | TGCGCCAGCTCTATCCGACTAGCGGGGGGAGGTGAGGATACGCAGTATTTT | CASSIRLAGGGEDTQYF
many | TRBJ2-3 | TRBV18 | . | TGTGCCAGCTCACCCTCCGTCGGGGGCAGCACAGATACGCAGTATTTT | CASSPSVGGSTDTQYF
many | TRBJ2-7 | TRBV6-6 | TRBD2 | TGTGCCGTCCAAACTAGCGGGGGTTCATACGAGCAGTACTTC | CAVQTSGGSYEQYF
. | TRBJ2-1 | TRBV6-2/TRBV6-3 | . | TGTGCCAGCAGGAAAGGGCCCCGGACTGGTGTTTTCGATGAGCAGTTCTTC | CASRKGPRTGVFDEQFF
few | TRBJ2-2 | TRBV6-5 | . | TGTGCCAGCAGTTACGCTTGGGGCGACACCGGGGAGCTGTTTTTT | CASSYAWGDTGELFF
few | TRBJ1-2 | TRBV12-3/TRBV12-4 | . | TGTGCCAGCAGTCCCCCCACCCGGGCGTCGGTAGGCTACACCTTC | CASSPPTRASVGYTF
many | TRBJ2-3 | TRBV29-1 | . | TGCAGCGTTGCCCAACTAGGGGAACAGTATTTT | CSVAQLGEQYF
many | TRBJ2-1 | TRBV3-1 | TRBD2 | TGTGCCAGCAGCCCACCTACTAGCGGGTACGGCAATGAGCAGTTCTTC | CASSPPTSGYGNEQFF
many | TRBJ2-2 | TRBV5-1 | . | TGCGCCAGCAGCTTGGGGACTAAAACCGGGGAGCTGTTTTTT | CASSLGTKTGELFF
many | TRBJ1-3 | TRBV10-2 | . | TGCGCCAGCAGTGAGTCTCCCAGGAGAAACACCATATATTTT | CASSESPRRNTIYF
many | TRBJ1-1 | TRBV4-1 | . | TGCGCCAGCAGCCAAGAACCAGCTAGCCAGAGAGAAGCTTTCTTT | CASSQEPASQREAFF
many | TRBJ2-5 | TRBV20-1 | . | TGCAGTGCTAGAGGACCCAGCCAAGAGACCCAGTACTTC | CSARGPSQETQYF
many | TRBJ2-1 | TRBV29-1 | . | TGCAGCGTTCGGGATTGGGGTGAGCAGTTCTTC | CSVRDWGEQFF
many | TRBJ1-2 | TRBV18 | TRBD1 | TGTGCCAGCTCACCGCTAGGACAGGGGGCGTACGGCTACACCTTC | CASSPLGQGAYGYTF
many | TRBJ2-1 | TRBV7-2 | . | TGTGCCAGCAGCCGAGTTCAGGGTTTATCCTACAATGAGCAGTTCTTC | CASSRVQGLSYNEQFF
many | TRBJ2-5 | TRBV20-1 | TRBD2 | TGCAGTGCCGGACTAGCGGGGGGGCTGGATGCGACCCAGTACTTC | CSAGLAGGLDATQYF
. | TRBJ2-3 | TRBV11-2 | TRBD2 | TGTGCCAGCAGCTTAGATGACGGGAGGACAGATACGCAGTATTTT | CASSLDDGRTDTQYF
few | TRBJ2-7 | TRBV29-1 | . | TGCAGCGTCAATCGGGGGACGGTGCAGTACTTC | CSVNRGTVQYF
. | TRBJ1-2 | TRBV28 | TRBD1 | TGTGCCAGCAGTTCGACAGGGGATGGCTACACCTTC | CASSSTGDGYTF
many | TRBJ1-1 | TRBV28 | . | TGTGCCAGTGAGTCGGGCGCGGTGACTGAAGCTTTCTTT | CASESGAVTEAFF